This TCR beta chain originates from a study of blood T cells in healthy people across ages. Whole-study context: Template switching caught about one barcoded beta molecule for each two T cells.

The sample holds a few counts of this clonotype. Its antigen is as yet unknown. Deletions cut 0 bases from V and 5 bases from J, with 13 bases between. Per germline, CDR1 LGHDT and CDR2 YNNKEL (reference sequence). The CDR3 sequence is 15 residues long. Study-wide findings and caveats: Diversity figures based on one million T cells were deemed too low.

The people who gave samples were healthy Caucasians from Russia, aged about 6 to 100. At least 6 million PBMCs were isolated per sample. A second PCR of roughly 7 to 11 cycles used a sample-barcoded 5' primer and a J-beta primer mix. TCRdb called the 5' RACE reads again in MiXCR, with one record for every CDR3 protein. The data show 1.5 million to 2 million distinct CDR3 sequences, roughly 50% seen once. Sample: blood. This TCR came from a woman aged 35 to 49 in good health. The chain uses TRBV3-1 and TRBJ2-5, with TRBD2 as a possible D gene (6 bases). The CDR3 loop reads CASSQDAGPRETQYF. The CDR3 nucleotides read TGTGCCAGCAGCCAAGATGCGGGGCCAAGGGAGACCCAGTACTTC.